What follows are 7 T cell receptor beta chains derived from one specimen sequenced in a study of human T cells and chemical hapten exposure. The time point is: patch test 1, 2 weeks after DPC sensitization. Described treatment: therapeutic diphenylcyclopropenone sensitization with weekly scalp DPC. TCRdb itself ran the RACE reads through MiXCR, one entry per CDR3 protein. The sample lists 90,000 or so distinct CDR3 sequences; about 11% were seen once. The input for sequencing was whole blood, taken in connection with sensitization to the hapten diphenylcyclopropenone (DPC). These receptors were obtained from a man aged 40-55 years with alopecia areata. Some clones in this sample may be carry-over from other donors' samples.

The chain combines TRBV2 with TRBJ2-5, with D maybe TRBD1 (6 bases). Germline-derived CDR1 and CDR2 are SNHLY and FYNNEI. V lost 6 bases and J lost 2, with 13 bases in between. The CDR3 covers 14 residues. CDR3 sequence reads: CASSYDRSQETQYF. In DNA, the CDR3 is TGTGCCAGCAGCTACGACAGGTCTCAAGAGACCCAGTACTTC.

There are a few counts of this clonotype. J is TRBJ1-2 and V is TRBV6-5, with TRBD1 identical over 7 bases. The V gene end was trimmed by 5 bases and the J gene end by 3 bases; junction bases not matched to a gene: 9. Germline V CDR1 and CDR2: MNHEY, SVGAGI. The CDR3 length is 15 residues. CDR3 protein: CASSPTTGIHYGYTF. The DNA for the CDR3 is TGTGCCAGCAGTCCCACGACAGGGATACACTATGGCTACACCTTC.

This chain uses TRBV4-3 with TRBJ2-3; D is unresolved. Germline lookup yields CDR1 LGHNA and CDR2 YSLEER. The V end was cut by 0 bases, the J end by 6 bases, with 7 bases between. There are 13 residues in the CDR3. The CDR3 DNA sequence: TGCGCCAGCAGCCAAGATGAATGGGATACGCAGTATTTT. Protein product: CASSQDEWDTQYF.

This clonotype appeared many times. The chain carries TRBV29-1 and TRBJ2-7, with 14 bases matching TRBD2. V dropped 2 bases and J dropped 1; count of bases not matched to a gene: 10. CDR1 is SQVTM and CDR2 is ANQGSEA in the germline V gene. This CDR3 region has 18 residues. This chain's CDR3 is CSVESRLAGGSRSYEQYF. The CDR3 DNA reads as TGCAGCGTTGAATCCCGACTAGCGGGAGGGTCGAGATCCTACGAGCAGTACTTC.

This clonotype came up a few times. The rearrangement joins TRBV19 to TRBJ2-5; TRBD1 matches at 8 bases. Germline V gene sequence: CDR1 LNHDA, CDR2 SQIVND (reference sequence). The CDR3 length is 13 residues. Trimming removed 9 bases from V and 4 bases from J; junction bases left unmatched: 7. The CDR3, as DNA: TGTGCCAGCCATGACAGGGGTAGAGAGACCCAGTACTTC. Residues: CASHDRGRETQYF.

This clonotype appeared many times. The chain combines TRBV20-1 with TRBJ2-5; 13 bases align to TRBD2. The CDR3 is 16 amino acids. Germline V gene data show CDR1 as DFQATT and CDR2 as SNEGSKA (reference sequence). Trimming removed 3 bases from V and 1 base from J; junction bases left unmatched: 5. The CDR3 DNA follows: TGCAGTGCTAGGCACCGACTAGCGGGAGGCCAAGAGACCCAGTACTTC. It translates to CSARHRLAGGQETQYF.

The V gene is TRBV5-6, the J gene TRBJ2-7, with 9 bases that match TRBD1. Germline assignment: CDR1 SGHDT and CDR2 YYEEEE. The V and J ends lost 0 bases and 2 bases, in that order; junction bases with no gene match: 6. The CDR3 is 16 residues long. CDR3 sequence reads: CASSLVPGQGTYEQYF. The CDR3 DNA sequence: TGTGCCAGCAGCTTGGTCCCGGGACAGGGAACCTACGAGCAGTACTTC.